The 18 T cell receptor beta chains listed next were all sequenced from one sample in a study of early stage breast cancer tumors. The data were produced by immunoSEQ multiplex PCR, yet TCRdb's version contains in-frame clones alone and is incomplete. The data hold several thousand clones, with over 60% observed a single time. Sequencing used breast tumor tissue. The source of these receptors is a person between 65 and 79 years old with breast cancer.

This rearrangement joins TRBV4-1 to TRBJ2-3, with 7 positions matching TRBD1. After removal of 1 base from V and 6 bases from J, the junction contained 10 bases not matched to a gene. Looked up from germline, CDR1 is MGHRA and CDR2 is YSYEKL. The CDR3 has 16 residues. The CDR3 spells CASSQASGTAADTQYF. The DNA of the CDR3 is TGCGCCAGCAGCCAAGCTTCCGGGACAGCGGCCGATACGCAGTATTTT.

In this sample, this clone turned up a few times. The chain is built from TRBV4-3 and TRBJ2-7; 9 nucleotides match TRBD2. V shed 1 base and J 2 bases; nucleotides not matched to a gene: 9. This CDR3 region has 17 residues. In germline, CDR1 is LGHNA, CDR2 YSLEER. CDR3 bases: TGCGCCAGCAGCCAAGCAGGGGGGAGCGGGGGGACCTACGAGCAGTACTTC. It is translated as CASSQAGGSGGTYEQYF.

The rearrangement links TRBV7-8 to TRBJ2-1; TRBD2 is a possible D gene (7 bases). V shed 3 bases and J shed 5 bases, with 14 bases lying between them. CDR1 is SGHVS, CDR2 FQNEAQ, per germline. CDR3 size: 15 residues. In DNA form, the CDR3 reads TGTGCCAGCAGCTTGGAGGGGGGGAGCCACAATGAGCAGTTCTTC. Residues: CASSLEGGSHNEQFF.

This clone was seen only a few times. CDR3 sequence: CATSRDRRGSIVYSNQPQHF. The DNA for the CDR3 is TGTGCCACCAGCAGAGATCGGCGAGGGAGTATTGTTTATAGCAATCAGCCCCAGCATTTT. The chain carries TRBV15 and TRBJ1-5; no definite D call. From germline, CDR1 is LNHNV and CDR2 YYDKDF (reference sequence). Trimming removed 0 bases at V and 0 bases at J, with 21 bases between. This CDR3 spans 20 amino acids.

The chain has TRBV18 and TRBJ1-3; D uncertain. CDR1 is KGHSH and CDR2 is LQKENI in the germline V gene. The CDR3 is 15 residues long. V dropped 3 bases and J dropped 4 bases, with 13 bases sitting between them. The CDR3 DNA reads TGTGCCAGCTCACCTCGAATTACGGAGGGAAACACCATATATTTT. It codes for CASSPRITEGNTIYF.

The chain recombines TRBV5-1 with TRBJ2-7; 7 positions match TRBD1. Germline trimming cut 3 bases from V and 3 bases from J; bases unmatched to any gene: 9. The CDR3 has 15 residues. Germline loops: CDR1 SGHRS, CDR2 YFSETQ. The CDR3 loop is CASSSSGGRGYEQYF. The CDR3 coding sequence is TGCGCCAGCAGCTCTTCAGGGGGTAGAGGCTACGAGCAGTACTTC.

The chain uses TRBV5-1 and TRBJ1-1; 8 positions agree with TRBD1. V lost 4 bases and J lost 1; bases outside the gene matches: 3. Germline-derived CDR1 and CDR2 are SGHRS and YFSETQ. This CDR3 comprises 14 residues. The CDR3 DNA follows: TGCGCCAGCAGCAACGGACAGGGGAACACTGAAGCTTTCTTT. Translation: CASSNGQGNTEAFF.

This clone was seen a single time. The chain carries TRBV29-1 and TRBJ2-6, with unresolved D. The CDR3 consists of 12 residues. Germline V gives CDR1 SQVTM, CDR2 ANQGSEA. V was shortened by 3 bases and J by 3 bases, with 3 bases between the two germline ends. This chain's CDR3 is CSVDSGANVLTF. The CDR3 DNA sequence: TGCAGCGTTGATAGTGGGGCCAACGTCCTGACTTTC. The variable domain in full, with the rest retrieved from reference TRBV29-1 and TRBJ2-6, is SAVISQKPSRDICQRGTSLTIQCQVDSQVTMMFWYRQQPGQSLTLIATANQGSEATYESGFVIDKFPISRPNLTFSTLTVSNMSPEDSSIYLCSVDSGANVLTFGAGSRLTVL.

The chain has TRBV18 and TRBJ1-1; D is unresolved. Trimming stripped 5 bases from V and 0 bases from J, with 13 bases between. The CDR3 contains 15 residues. Germline lookup yields CDR1 KGHSH and CDR2 LQKENI. CDR3 loop: CASSVARHLNTEAFF. In nucleotides, the CDR3 is TGTGCCAGCTCAGTAGCGAGGCATTTGAACACTGAAGCTTTCTTT.

This clone has a handful of counts. Here the CDR3 DNA reads TGTGCCTGGAGCGGAGGTGGGGGGAACCGCGAGCAGTACTTC. It translates to CAWSGGGGNREQYF. This chain connects TRBV30 to TRBJ2-7, with D maybe TRBD2 (6 bases). This CDR3 contains 14 residues. With 3 bases removed from V and 6 bases from J, the gap between germline ends came to 18 bases. Per germline, CDR1 GTSNPN and CDR2 SVGIG (reference sequence).

The rearrangement links TRBV28 to TRBJ2-7; TRBD1 agrees at 7 bases. Germline loops: CDR1 MDHEN, CDR2 SYDVKM. The CDR3 covers 14 residues. Trimming took 6 bases from V and 7 from J; bases not matched to a gene: 12. The DNA of the CDR3 is TGTGCCAGCAGCACCGGGACAGTCATGGGGGAGCAGTACTTC. This translates into CASSTGTVMGEQYF.

V gene TRBV9 combines with J gene TRBJ2-5; maybe TRBD2 (7 bases). The J call is doubtful: the DNA matches TRBJ2-7 better. CDR1 SGDLS and CDR2 YYNGEE come from the germline V gene. This CDR3 comprises 15 residues. CDR3 protein: CASSVGGGGAYEQYF. As DNA, the CDR3 is TGTGCCAGCAGCGTAGGAGGAGGGGGGGCCTACGAGCAGTACTTC.

CDR3 in DNA: TGCGCCAGCAGCTTGGAACTAGCCAACGAGCAGTACTTC. This translates into CASSLELANEQYF. This rearrangement joins TRBV5-1 to TRBJ2-7; a weak D match, TRBD2 (6 bases). Trimming left V 0 bases short and J 5 bases short, with 9 bases between. Germline loops: CDR1 SGHRS, CDR2 YFSETQ. The CDR3 consists of 13 residues.

CDR3 residues: CASSLYPRGQEEFF. The DNA for the CDR3 is TGTGCCAGCAGCTTATATCCCCGGGGACAAGAGGAGTTCTTC. The chain carries TRBV7-2 and TRBJ2-1, with D perhaps matching TRBD1 (6 bases). The germline V gene encodes CDR1 SGHTA and CDR2 FQGNSA. The V end was cut by 2 bases, the J end by 14 bases, with 19 bases between. This CDR3 spans 14 amino acids.

The J gene is TRBJ2-1, the V gene TRBV29-1, with TRBD2 matching over 9 bases. With V trimmed by 4 bases and J by 10 bases, 11 bases remained unmatched. The germline CDR1 and CDR2 sequences are SQVTM and ANQGSEA. The CDR3 length is 14 residues. The CDR3 here is CSVAAGGLRLEQFF. CDR3 sequence (DNA): TGCAGCGTTGCGGCGGGGGGGCTCCGCCTAGAGCAGTTCTTC.

The chain couples TRBV7-9 to TRBJ2-1; the match to TRBD1 covers 7 bases. The germline V gene has CDR1 SEHNR and CDR2 FQNEAQ (reference sequence). J gave up 2 bases and V 2 bases, and 15 bases lay outside the gene matches. CDR3 length equals 19 residues. DNA of the CDR3: TGTGCCAGCAGCTTATCATTCCGACAGGGTAAAGGTACCTACAATGAGCAGTTCTTC. This translates into CASSLSFRQGKGTYNEQFF.

The chain links TRBV2 to TRBJ2-5; possible D gene TRBD2, 6 bases. The CDR3 sequence is 16 residues long. The germline V gene has CDR1 SNHLY and CDR2 FYNNEI. Trimming cost V 6 bases and J 5 bases, with 22 bases left between them. In nucleotides, the CDR3 is TGTGCCAGCAGATATTTACCAACTAGCTGGCGGGAGACCCAGTACTTC. Residues: CASRYLPTSWRETQYF.

This sequence joins TRBV28 and TRBJ2-1; TRBD1 is a possible D gene (5 bases). The germline V and J ends were trimmed by 7 bases and 4 bases, with 8 bases remaining between them. Germline values: CDR1 MDHEN, CDR2 SYDVKM. This CDR3 contains 12 residues. The CDR3 DNA reads as TGTGCCAGCAAACAGGCTTACAATGAGCAGTTCTTC. Protein product: CASKQAYNEQFF.